This T cell receptor (beta chain) was recorded in a study of cytomegalovirus exposure and HLA in healthy donors. On the study more broadly: There were some 380 genotyped donors. Of these, roughly 80% fell in the genetic ancestry cluster associated with self-reported Caucasian donors.

Study conclusions and caveats: Rarity marked most TCR sequences, yet some public TCRs occurred in many donors. Cytomegalovirus status was reportedly diagnosed by the classifier with high sensitivity and specificity.

Note on this clone: The antigen remains unidentified.

There are 15 residues in the CDR3. V trimming: 5 bases; J trimming: 2 bases; junction bases outside the gene matches: 7. CDR1 and CDR2 from the germline V gene are SGHRS and YFSETQ. PCR involved 60 Vbeta and 13 Jbeta primers. Measured with immunoSEQ multiplex PCR; TCRdb has only the in-frame clones, and not every one. The sample holds 80,000 or so clones, around 75% seen once. The specimen sequenced was PBMCs. The rearrangement joins TRBV5-1 to TRBJ2-5; 9 positions agree with TRBD2. This receptor was obtained from a woman in her thirties or forties in good health and CMV-seronegative. CDR3 region: CASRFWRGGQETQYF. The CDR3 nucleotides are TGCGCCAGCAGGTTTTGGCGGGGGGGGCAAGAGACCCAGTACTTC.